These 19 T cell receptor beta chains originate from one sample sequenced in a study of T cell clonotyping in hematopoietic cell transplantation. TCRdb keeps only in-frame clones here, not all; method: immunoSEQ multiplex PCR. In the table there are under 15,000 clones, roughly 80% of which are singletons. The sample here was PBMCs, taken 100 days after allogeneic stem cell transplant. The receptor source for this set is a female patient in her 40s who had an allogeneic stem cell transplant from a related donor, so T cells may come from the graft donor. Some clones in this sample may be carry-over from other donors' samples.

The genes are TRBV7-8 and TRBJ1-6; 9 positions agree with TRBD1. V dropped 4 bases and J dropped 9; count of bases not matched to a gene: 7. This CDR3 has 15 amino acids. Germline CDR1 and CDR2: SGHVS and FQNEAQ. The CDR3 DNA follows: TGTGCCAGCAGCTCACCAGACAGGGGGATTTCACCCCTCCACTTT. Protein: CASSSPDRGISPLHF.

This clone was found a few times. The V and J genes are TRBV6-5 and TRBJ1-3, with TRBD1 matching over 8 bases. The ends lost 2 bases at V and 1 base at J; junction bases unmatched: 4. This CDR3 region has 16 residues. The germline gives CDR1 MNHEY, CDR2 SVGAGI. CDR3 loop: CASSYGTGWSGNTIYF. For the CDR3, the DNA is TGTGCCAGCAGTTACGGGACAGGATGGTCTGGAAACACCATATATTTT.

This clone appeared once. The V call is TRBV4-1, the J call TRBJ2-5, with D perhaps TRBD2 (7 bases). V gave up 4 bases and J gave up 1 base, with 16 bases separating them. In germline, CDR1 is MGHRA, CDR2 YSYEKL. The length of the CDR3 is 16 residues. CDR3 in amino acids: CASSLREGGTQETQYF. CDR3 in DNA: TGCGCCAGCAGCCTCCGCGAGGGGGGGACCCAAGAGACCCAGTACTTC.

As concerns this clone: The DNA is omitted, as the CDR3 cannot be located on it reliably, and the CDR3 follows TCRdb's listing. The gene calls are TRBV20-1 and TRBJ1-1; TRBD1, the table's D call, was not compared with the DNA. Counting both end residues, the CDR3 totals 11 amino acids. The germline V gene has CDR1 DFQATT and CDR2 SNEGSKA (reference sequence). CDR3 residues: CSARVGAGTFF.

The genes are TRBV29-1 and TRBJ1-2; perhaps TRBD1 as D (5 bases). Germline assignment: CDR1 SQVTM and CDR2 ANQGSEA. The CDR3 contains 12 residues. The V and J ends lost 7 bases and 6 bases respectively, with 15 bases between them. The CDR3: CSARTRSDGYTF. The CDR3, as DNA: TGCAGCGCGAGGACACGCTCTGATGGCTACACCTTC. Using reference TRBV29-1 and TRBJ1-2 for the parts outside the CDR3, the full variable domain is SAVISQKPSRDICQRGTSLTIQCQVDSQVTMMFWYRQQPGQSLTLIATANQGSEATYESGFVIDKFPISRPNLTFSTLTVSNMSPEDSSIYLCSARTRSDGYTFGSGTRLTVV.

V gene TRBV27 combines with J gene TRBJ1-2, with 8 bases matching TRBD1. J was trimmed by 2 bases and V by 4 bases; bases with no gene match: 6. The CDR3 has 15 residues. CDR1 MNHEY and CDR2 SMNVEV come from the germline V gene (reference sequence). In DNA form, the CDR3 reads TGTGCCAGCAGTTCACCGACAGGGGACAACTATGGCTACACCTTC. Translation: CASSSPTGDNYGYTF.

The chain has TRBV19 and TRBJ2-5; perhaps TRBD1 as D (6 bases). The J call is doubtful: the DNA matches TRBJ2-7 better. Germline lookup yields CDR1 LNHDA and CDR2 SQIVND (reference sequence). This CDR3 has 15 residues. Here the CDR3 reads CASSQLPGQAYEQYF. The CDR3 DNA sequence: TGTGCCAGTAGCCAACTGCCGGGACAAGCCTACGAGCAGTACTTC.

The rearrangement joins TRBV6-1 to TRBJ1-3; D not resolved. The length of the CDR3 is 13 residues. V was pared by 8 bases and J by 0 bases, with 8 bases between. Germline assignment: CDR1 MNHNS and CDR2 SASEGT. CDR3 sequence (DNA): TGTGCCAGCCGGATTTACTCTGGAAACACCATATATTTT. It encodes CASRIYSGNTIYF.

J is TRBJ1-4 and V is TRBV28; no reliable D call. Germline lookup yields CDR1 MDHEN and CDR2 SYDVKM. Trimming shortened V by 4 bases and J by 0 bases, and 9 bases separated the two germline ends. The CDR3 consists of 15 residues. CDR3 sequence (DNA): TGTGCCAGCAGTTCCGCCGTATCAACTAATGAAAAACTGTTTTTT. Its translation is CASSSAVSTNEKLFF.

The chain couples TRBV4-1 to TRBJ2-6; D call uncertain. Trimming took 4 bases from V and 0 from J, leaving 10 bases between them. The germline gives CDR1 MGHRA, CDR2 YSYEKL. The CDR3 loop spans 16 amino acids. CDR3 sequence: CASSRGDGSGANVLTF. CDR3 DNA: TGCGCCAGCAGCCGAGGAGACGGCTCTGGGGCCAACGTCCTGACTTTC.

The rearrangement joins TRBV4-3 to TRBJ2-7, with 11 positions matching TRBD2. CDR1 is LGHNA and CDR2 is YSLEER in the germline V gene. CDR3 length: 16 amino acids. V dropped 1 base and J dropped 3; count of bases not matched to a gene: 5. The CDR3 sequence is CASSQVSSGGYYEQYF. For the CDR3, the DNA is TGCGCCAGCAGCCAAGTGTCTAGCGGGGGGTACTACGAGCAGTACTTC.

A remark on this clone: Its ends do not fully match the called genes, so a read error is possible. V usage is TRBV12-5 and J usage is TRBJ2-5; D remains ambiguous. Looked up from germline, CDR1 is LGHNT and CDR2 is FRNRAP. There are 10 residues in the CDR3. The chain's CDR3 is CASGPPWAHF. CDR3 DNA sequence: TGTGCTAGTGGCCCCCCTTGGGCGCACTTC.

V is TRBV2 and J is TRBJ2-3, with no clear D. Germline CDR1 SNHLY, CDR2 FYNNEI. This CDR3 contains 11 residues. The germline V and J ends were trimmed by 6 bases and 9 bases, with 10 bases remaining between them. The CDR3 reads CASSLIVTQYF. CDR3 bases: TGTGCCAGCAGCTTAATAGTGACGCAGTATTTT.

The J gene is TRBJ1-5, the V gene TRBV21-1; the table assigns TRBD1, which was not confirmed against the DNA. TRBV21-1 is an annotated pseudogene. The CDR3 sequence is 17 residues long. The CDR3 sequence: CASSKALSQASNQPQHF. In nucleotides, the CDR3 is TGTGCCAGCAGCAAAGCGCTTTCACAGGCTAGCAATCAGCCCCAGCATTTT.

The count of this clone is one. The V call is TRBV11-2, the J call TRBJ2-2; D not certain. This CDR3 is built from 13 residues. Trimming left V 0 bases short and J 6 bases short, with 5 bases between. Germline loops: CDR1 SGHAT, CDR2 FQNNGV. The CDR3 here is CASSLDRSGELFF. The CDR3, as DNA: TGTGCCAGCAGCTTAGATCGGTCCGGGGAGCTGTTTTTT.

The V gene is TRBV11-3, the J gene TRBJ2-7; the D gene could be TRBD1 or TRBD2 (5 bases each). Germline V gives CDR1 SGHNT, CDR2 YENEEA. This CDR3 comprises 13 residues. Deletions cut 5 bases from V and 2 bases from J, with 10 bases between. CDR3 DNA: TGTGCCAGCAGCCGGGACGGTGCCTACGAGCAGTACTTC. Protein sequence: CASSRDGAYEQYF.

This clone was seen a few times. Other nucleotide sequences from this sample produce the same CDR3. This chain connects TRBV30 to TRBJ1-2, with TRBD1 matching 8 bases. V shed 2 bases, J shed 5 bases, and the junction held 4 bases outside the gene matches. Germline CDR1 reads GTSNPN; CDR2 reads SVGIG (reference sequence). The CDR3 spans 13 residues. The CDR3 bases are TGTGCCTGGAGTCAAAACAGGGGGTATGGCTACACCTTC. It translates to CAWSQNRGYGYTF.

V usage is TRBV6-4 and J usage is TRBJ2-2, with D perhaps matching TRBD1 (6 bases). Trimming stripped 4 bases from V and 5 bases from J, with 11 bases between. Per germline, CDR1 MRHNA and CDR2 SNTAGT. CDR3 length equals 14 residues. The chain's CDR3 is CASSGNRETGELFF. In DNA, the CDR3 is TGTGCCAGCAGTGGGAACAGGGAAACCGGGGAGCTGTTTTTT.

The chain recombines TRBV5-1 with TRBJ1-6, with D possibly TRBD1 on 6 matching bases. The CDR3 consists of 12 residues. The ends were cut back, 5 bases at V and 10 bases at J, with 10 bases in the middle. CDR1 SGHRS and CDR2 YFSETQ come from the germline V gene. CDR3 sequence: CASRAGDSPLHF. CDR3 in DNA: TGCGCCAGCAGGGCAGGGGACTCACCCCTCCACTTT.